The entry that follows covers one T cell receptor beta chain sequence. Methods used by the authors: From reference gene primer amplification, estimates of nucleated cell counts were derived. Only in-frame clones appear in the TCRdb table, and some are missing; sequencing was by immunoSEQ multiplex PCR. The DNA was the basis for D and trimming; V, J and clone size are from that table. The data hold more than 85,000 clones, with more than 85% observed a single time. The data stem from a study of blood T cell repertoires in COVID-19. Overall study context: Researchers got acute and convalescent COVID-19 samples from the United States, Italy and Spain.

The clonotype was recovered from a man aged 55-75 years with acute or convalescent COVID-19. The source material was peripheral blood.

CDR3 loop: CASSLTSGRTDTQYF. The CDR3 DNA is TGTGCCAGCAGCTTAACTAGCGGGAGGACAGATACGCAGTATTTT. The genes are TRBV7-2 and TRBJ2-3, with TRBD2 matching 12 bases. This CDR3 is 15 amino acids long. With 2 bases clipped from V and 3 bases from J, the junction kept 0 bases outside the gene matches. CDR1 is SGHTA, CDR2 FQGNSA, per germline.